The 13 T cell receptor beta chains given below trace back to one sample, sequenced in a study of neurological immune-mediated disorders. Each CDR3 protein gets one entry after TCRdb re-called the 5' RACE reads with MiXCR. The sample lists tens of thousands of distinct CDR3 sequences, roughly 2.6% occurring once. Sequencing input: PBMCs. The receptors stem from a woman aged 25 to 45 with multiple sclerosis.

This clonotype was counted ten times or more. The CDR3 DNA reads TGTGCCAGCAGTAACGGACAGGTCCGCTACACCTTC. Amino acid sequence: CASSNGQVRYTF. This chain uses TRBV12-3 or TRBV12-4 with TRBJ1-2; TRBD1 matches at 7 bases. This CDR3 contains 12 residues. Trimming cost V 5 bases and J 9 bases; bases outside gene matches: 6.

A few counts support this clonotype. A much bigger clone sits one base away, suggesting this may be a read error. This chain uses TRBV7-2 with TRBJ2-7; 10 nucleotides line up with TRBD1. The CDR3 loop spans 13 amino acids. After removal of 5 bases from V and 4 bases from J, the junction contained 2 bases not matched to a gene. From germline, CDR1 is SGHTA and CDR2 FQGNSA. CDR3 sequence: CASSADRGYEQYV. Here the CDR3 DNA reads TGTGCCAGCAGCGCGGACAGGGGGTACGAGCAGTACGTC.

This clonotype was detected ten times or more. The J gene is TRBJ2-2, the V gene TRBV10-3; a weak D match, TRBD2 (6 bases). Trimming cost V 6 bases and J 5 bases, with 19 bases left between them. Germline CDR1 is ENHRY and CDR2 is SYGVKD. The CDR3 has 16 amino acids. CDR3 sequence reads: CAISLLALEDTGELFF. In nucleotides, the CDR3 is TGTGCCATCAGCCTACTAGCTTTGGAAGATACCGGGGAGCTGTTTTTT.

The chain joins TRBV6-6 to TRBJ1-4; D remains unclear. The CDR3 has 14 residues. V lost 2 bases and J lost 5, with 9 bases in between. Per germline, CDR1 MNHNY and CDR2 SVGAGI (reference sequence). CDR3 protein: CASSYPAGNEKLFF. CDR3 nucleotide sequence: TGTGCCAGCAGTTACCCGGCGGGAAATGAAAAACTGTTTTTT.

This clonotype was observed many times. J is TRBJ2-5 and V is TRBV20-1, with unresolved D. Trimming took 0 bases from V and 4 from J, leaving 0 bases between them. Germline assignment: CDR1 DFQATT and CDR2 SNEGSKA (reference sequence). The CDR3 spans 10 residues. DNA of the CDR3: TGCAGTGCTAGAGAAGAGACCCAGTACTTC. It yields the protein CSAREETQYF.

This clonotype was seen repeatedly, ten times or more. The chain links TRBV20-1 to TRBJ2-6; possibly TRBD1 for D (5 bases). This CDR3 has 13 amino acids. CDR1 and CDR2 (germline): DFQATT, SNEGSKA (reference sequence). V was cut by 4 bases and J by 3 bases, with 7 bases left in between. The chain's CDR3 is CSATQGGANVLTF. DNA of the CDR3: TGCAGTGCTACGCAGGGTGGGGCCAACGTCCTGACTTTC.

This clonotype was observed at least ten times. The CDR3 DNA sequence: TGTGCCAGCAGCCAAGACAGGCAGAACTATGGCTACACCTTC. This encodes CASSQDRQNYGYTF. This chain joins TRBV3-1 and TRBJ1-2; D is uncertain. Deletions cut 0 bases from V and 2 bases from J, with 7 bases between. The germline CDR1 and CDR2 sequences are LGHDT and YNNKEL (reference sequence). This CDR3 is built from 14 residues.

This clonotype showed up many times. The V gene is TRBV5-1, the J gene TRBJ1-1; TRBD1 might be the D (6 bases). V gave up 6 bases and J gave up 5 bases, with 11 bases separating them. Germline V gene data show CDR1 as SGHRS and CDR2 as YFSETQ. The CDR3 contains 12 residues. The CDR3, as DNA: TGCGCCAGCAAAAACCAGGGGACTGAAGCTTTCTTT. Translation gives CASKNQGTEAFF.

This clonotype was seen a handful of times. V and J are TRBV29-1 and TRBJ2-3; the D gene is possibly TRBD2 (5 bases). V lost 4 bases and J 8 bases, leaving 16 bases between the germline ends. Germline V gene lookup returns CDR1 SQVTM and CDR2 ANQGSEA. The CDR3 covers 13 residues. The chain's CDR3 is CSVGLALLGTQYF. In nucleotides, the CDR3 is TGCAGCGTTGGGCTAGCCCTCCTCGGTACGCAGTATTTT.

The sample holds a few counts of this clonotype. V and J are TRBV19 and TRBJ2-7, with TRBD2 matching over 7 bases. The CDR3 totals 13 residues. Germline CDR1 is LNHDA and CDR2 is SQIVND (reference sequence). Germline trimming cut 4 bases from V and 6 bases from J; bases unmatched to any gene: 6. This chain's CDR3 is CASSTGLVGEQYF. The CDR3 DNA sequence: TGTGCCAGTAGTACCGGACTAGTGGGCGAGCAGTACTTC.

In the case of this clonotype: A read error may explain this, as a much larger clone is one base away. The genes are TRBV7-9 and TRBJ1-1, with no clear D. The V and J ends lost 2 bases and 4 bases respectively, with 8 bases between them. Looked up from germline, CDR1 is SEHNR and CDR2 is FQNEAQ (reference sequence). This CDR3 has 13 residues. CDR3 in DNA: TGTGCCAGCAGCTTAAAAGGGCTCACTGAAGCTTTCTTT. Translating it yields CASSLKGLTEAFF.

There are many counts of this clonotype. The chain uses TRBV20-1 and TRBJ2-7; no clear D. Trimming took off 5 bases at V and 3 bases at J, with 8 bases between the two ends. This CDR3 has 11 amino acids. Germline-derived CDR1 and CDR2 are DFQATT and SNEGSKA (reference sequence). The CDR3 here is CSAQVHYEQYF. For the CDR3, the DNA is TGCAGTGCTCAGGTCCACTACGAGCAGTACTTC.

This clonotype was counted many times. The chain links TRBV27 to TRBJ2-3; D is unclear. From germline, CDR1 is MNHEY and CDR2 SMNVEV (reference sequence). The CDR3 consists of 16 residues. V was shortened by 1 base and J by 1 base, with 12 bases between the two germline ends. This chain's CDR3 is CASSLYSATGTDTQYF. The CDR3 bases are TGTGCCAGCAGTTTATATTCGGCAACCGGCACAGATACGCAGTATTTT.